Shown below are 12 T cell receptor beta chains from a single sample sequenced in a study of blood T cell repertoires in COVID-19. Only in-frame clones appear in the TCRdb table, and some are missing; sequencing was by immunoSEQ multiplex PCR. The sample has about 250,000 clones; approximately 85% are singletons. The sample taken for sequencing was PBMCs or T cells enriched from blood (not recorded which). These receptors were obtained from a woman aged 45-59 years with acute COVID-19.

The rearrangement joins TRBV19 to TRBJ1-2; 8 positions agree with TRBD1. Germline V gene sequence: CDR1 LNHDA, CDR2 SQIVND (reference sequence). This CDR3 is built from 14 residues. V was pared by 5 bases and J by 8 bases, with 10 bases of the junction left unmatched. Written as DNA, the CDR3 is TGTGCCAGTAGTGTTACAGGGGGAAGGAGCGGCTACACCTTC. Protein: CASSVTGGRSGYTF.

The table lists this clone with a count of one. This chain uses TRBV29-1 with TRBJ1-1; D is ambiguous. With 4 bases removed from V and 1 base from J, the gap between germline ends came to 10 bases. Germline V CDR1 and CDR2: SQVTM, ANQGSEA. The CDR3 covers 13 residues. The CDR3 DNA sequence: TGCAGCGTTGCCATGTCAGGGAACACTGAAGCTTTCTTT. Protein sequence: CSVAMSGNTEAFF.

The J gene is TRBJ1-6, the V gene TRBV11-2, with 7 nucleotides matching TRBD1. The CDR3 contains 12 residues. V lost 5 bases, J lost 11 bases, and 3 bases stayed unmatched. CDR1 is SGHAT and CDR2 is FQNNGV in the germline V gene. The CDR3: CASSKDRPPLHF. The CDR3 DNA is TGTGCCAGCAGCAAGGACAGGCCACCCCTCCACTTT.

The chain recombines TRBV5-4 with TRBJ2-2; 7 bases fit TRBD1. After removal of 4 bases from V and 0 bases from J, the junction contained 3 bases not matched to a gene. The germline V gene has CDR1 SGHNT and CDR2 YYREEE (reference sequence). CDR3 length equals 15 residues. The DNA for the CDR3 is TGTGCCAGCAGCCAGGGGGTGACGAACACCGGGGAGCTGTTTTTT. It translates to CASSQGVTNTGELFF.

The chain's CDR3 is CASSETGLEYGYTF. The CDR3 DNA follows: TGTGCCAGCAGCGAGACAGGGCTTGAATATGGCTACACCTTC. V gene TRBV2 combines with J gene TRBJ1-2, with 7 bases matching TRBD1. This CDR3 spans 14 amino acids. Germline values: CDR1 SNHLY, CDR2 FYNNEI. After removal of 6 bases from V and 5 bases from J, the junction contained 9 bases not matched to a gene.

The V gene is TRBV6-5, the J gene TRBJ1-2, with 11 bases fitting TRBD1. Unmatched junction bases numbered 8, after V lost 2 bases and J lost 6 bases. Germline values: CDR1 MNHEY, CDR2 SVGAGI. The CDR3 runs to 16 residues. Here the CDR3 reads CASSYGQGAPRNGYTF. The CDR3 nucleotides read TGTGCCAGCAGTTACGGACAGGGGGCGCCGAGGAATGGCTACACCTTC.

The chain joins TRBV18 to TRBJ2-2; D remains ambiguous. The CDR3 is 12 residues long. Trimming took off 6 bases at V and 4 bases at J, with 6 bases between the two ends. Germline V gene sequence: CDR1 KGHSH, CDR2 LQKENI. The CDR3 coding sequence is TGTGCCAGCTCGTCGAGCACCGGGGAGCTGTTTTTT. Translating gives CASSSSTGELFF.

This chain connects TRBV11-1 to TRBJ2-5; 9 bases line up with TRBD1. This CDR3 is 15 amino acids long. With 4 bases clipped from V and 3 bases from J, the junction kept 6 bases outside the gene matches. Per germline, CDR1 SGHAT and CDR2 FQDESV (reference sequence). The CDR3 nucleotides read TGTGCCAGCAGCTACACCGGGACAGGGAAAGAGACCCAGTACTTC. The encoded protein is CASSYTGTGKETQYF.

This clone was seen a single time. The V and J genes are TRBV5-4 and TRBJ1-1, with D possibly TRBD1 on 5 matching bases. The germline CDR1 and CDR2 sequences are SGHNT and YYREEE (reference sequence). This CDR3 comprises 14 residues. V lost 4 bases and J 4 bases, leaving 14 bases between the germline ends. This CDR3 is CASSPQSQGTEAFF. CDR3 DNA: TGTGCCAGCAGCCCTCAGTCTCAGGGCACTGAAGCTTTCTTT. The whole variable domain, filled in from reference TRBV5-4 and TRBJ1-1, reads ETGVTQSPTHLIKTRGQQVTLRCSSQSGHNTVSWYQQALGQGPQFIFQYYREEENGRGNFPPRFSGLQFPNYSSELNVNALELDDSALYLCASSPQSQGTEAFFGQGTRLTVV.

This clone was picked up a small number of times. The chain joins TRBV30 to TRBJ1-1, with D unresolved. Germline values: CDR1 GTSNPN, CDR2 SVGIG (reference sequence). This CDR3 region has 14 residues. Trimming cost V 3 bases and J 0 bases, with 11 bases left between them. The chain's CDR3 is CAWRVRDMNTEAFF. Here the CDR3 DNA reads TGTGCCTGGAGAGTCAGAGACATGAACACTGAAGCTTTCTTT.

This chain connects TRBV7-9 to TRBJ1-1; 9 nucleotides line up with TRBD1. The trim removed 5 bases at V and 4 bases at J, leaving 5 bases unmatched. The CDR3 runs 14 residues. Germline assignment: CDR1 SEHNR and CDR2 FQNEAQ (reference sequence). CDR3 loop: CASSAPGQGTEAFF. As DNA, the CDR3 is TGTGCCAGCAGCGCACCGGGACAGGGCACTGAAGCTTTCTTT.

This chain connects TRBV19 to TRBJ2-5, with a possible D match to TRBD2 (5 bases). The CDR3 has 14 residues. Per germline, CDR1 LNHDA and CDR2 SQIVND (reference sequence). The ends were cut back, 5 bases at V and 4 bases at J, with 14 bases in the middle. The CDR3 nucleotides are TGTGCCAGTAGTTTCGGGGATGAGAGAGAGACCCAGTACTTC. This gives the protein CASSFGDERETQYF.